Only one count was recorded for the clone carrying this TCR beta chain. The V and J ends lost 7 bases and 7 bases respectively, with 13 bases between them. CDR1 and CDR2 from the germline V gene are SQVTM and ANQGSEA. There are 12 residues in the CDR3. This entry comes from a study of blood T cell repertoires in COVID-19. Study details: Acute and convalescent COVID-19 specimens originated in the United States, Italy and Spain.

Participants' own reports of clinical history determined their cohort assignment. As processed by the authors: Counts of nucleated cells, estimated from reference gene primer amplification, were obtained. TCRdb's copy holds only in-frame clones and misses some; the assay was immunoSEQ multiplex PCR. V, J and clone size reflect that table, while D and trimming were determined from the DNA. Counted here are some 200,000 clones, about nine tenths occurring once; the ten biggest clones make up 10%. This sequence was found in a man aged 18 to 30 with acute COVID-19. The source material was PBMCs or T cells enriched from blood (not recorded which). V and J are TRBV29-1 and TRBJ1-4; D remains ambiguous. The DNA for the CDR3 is TGCAGCGCCTCGGGTGTTGGTGAAAAACTGTTTTTT. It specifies CSASGVGEKLFF. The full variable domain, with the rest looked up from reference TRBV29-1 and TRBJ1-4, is SAVISQKPSRDICQRGTSLTIQCQVDSQVTMMFWYRQQPGQSLTLIATANQGSEATYESGFVIDKFPISRPNLTFSTLTVSNMSPEDSSIYLCSASGVGEKLFFGSGTQLSVL.